Below are 16 T cell receptor beta chains sequenced from a single sample in a study of blood T cell repertoires in COVID-19. The table came from immunoSEQ multiplex PCR; TCRdb's copy has only in-frame clones and leaves some out. This table has more than 25,000 clones, about 92% appearing once. The sequenced sample consisted of peripheral blood. The receptor source for this set is a man aged 65-85 years with active or convalescent COVID-19.

V usage is TRBV30 and J usage is TRBJ2-7; TRBD2 matches at 7 bases. The CDR3 spans 14 residues. The V gene end was trimmed by 2 bases and the J gene end by 0 bases; junction bases not matched to a gene: 4. Germline V CDR1 and CDR2: GTSNPN, SVGIG (reference sequence). The CDR3 nucleotides read TGTGCCTGGAGTACGAAGCGGGACTCCTACGAGCAGTACTTC. Translated: CAWSTKRDSYEQYF. Variable domain in full (rest from reference TRBV30 and TRBJ2-7): SQTIHQWPATLVQPVGSPLSLECTVEGTSNPNLYWYRQAAGRGLQLLFYSVGIGQISSEVPQNLSASRPQDRQFILSSKKLLLSDSGFYLCAWSTKRDSYEQYFGPGTRLTVT.

The gene calls are TRBV30 and TRBJ2-6; 7 bases align to TRBD1. CDR3 length: 16 residues. Per the germline V gene, CDR1 is GTSNPN and CDR2 is SVGIG (reference sequence). V dropped 5 bases and J dropped 0; count of bases not matched to a gene: 7. Here the CDR3 reads CAWDRDSHSGANVLTF. The DNA for the CDR3 is TGTGCCTGGGACCGGGACAGCCACTCTGGGGCCAACGTCCTGACTTTC.

The chain is built from TRBV29-1 and TRBJ2-1; 12 nucleotides agree with TRBD2. The CDR3 sequence is 15 residues long. Trimming took 4 bases from V and 5 from J; bases not matched to a gene: 6. From germline, CDR1 is SQVTM and CDR2 ANQGSEA. The CDR3 bases are TGCAGCGTTGCACCGACTAGCGGGAGCGACAATGAGCAGTTCTTC. Translation gives CSVAPTSGSDNEQFF.

J is TRBJ1-2 and V is TRBV7-2, with 7 positions matching TRBD1. Unmatched junction bases numbered 10, after V lost 5 bases and J lost 7 bases. CDR3 length: 14 amino acids. The germline gives CDR1 SGHTA, CDR2 FQGNSA. The DNA for the CDR3 is TGTGCCAGCAGCCCCCGGAGGGGGCAGGGTGGCTACACCTTC. This sequence encodes CASSPRRGQGGYTF.

The chain couples TRBV7-2 to TRBJ1-3, with D possibly TRBD1 on 6 matching bases. The ends were cut back, 2 bases at V and 0 bases at J, with 8 bases in the middle. CDR3 length: 15 residues. Per the germline V gene, CDR1 is SGHTA and CDR2 is FQGNSA. The CDR3 DNA sequence: TGTGCCAGCAGCTTACAGGGGAACTCTGGAAACACCATATATTTT. Residues: CASSLQGNSGNTIYF.

V usage is TRBV5-5 and J usage is TRBJ1-1; TRBD1 matches at 7 bases. Germline values: CDR1 SGHKS, CDR2 YYEKEE (reference sequence). Trimming at V came to 1 base and at J to 1 base, leaving 4 bases not matched to a gene. The CDR3 has 15 residues. The CDR3 region has the DNA TGTGCCAGCAGCTTGCTCGGGACAGCGAACACTGAAGCTTTCTTT. This codes for CASSLLGTANTEAFF.

This sequence joins TRBV10-3 and TRBJ1-6, with a possible D match to TRBD1 (6 bases). Germline V gene data show CDR1 as ENHRY and CDR2 as SYGVKD. This CDR3 is built from 15 residues. Between the trimmed V and J ends, which lost 2 bases and 6 bases, there was a span of 11 bases. This chain's CDR3 is CAISEGGRGNSPLHF. CDR3 bases: TGTGCCATCAGTGAGGGTGGCAGGGGTAATTCACCCCTCCACTTT.

This sequence joins TRBV2 and TRBJ1-6; tentative D call: TRBD1 (5 bases). Between the trimmed V and J ends, which lost 7 bases and 10 bases, there was a span of 20 bases. The V gene's germline CDR1 is SNHLY and CDR2 FYNNEI. The CDR3 has 15 amino acids. The CDR3 loop is CASTLGLSGGSPLHF. The CDR3 DNA reads as TGTGCCAGCACCCTCGGTTTGTCCGGGGGATCACCCCTCCACTTT.

This chain uses TRBV5-1 with TRBJ1-1; D gene uncertain. The CDR3 length is 14 residues. Germline values: CDR1 SGHRS, CDR2 YFSETQ. V was shortened by 5 bases and J by 6 bases, with 17 bases between the two germline ends. CDR3 residues: CASRSSPPLSEAFF. The CDR3 coding sequence is TGCGCCAGCAGGTCGAGCCCCCCTCTCTCTGAAGCTTTCTTT.

This chain uses TRBV5-1 with TRBJ2-3; D may be TRBD1 (5 bases). CDR1 SGHRS and CDR2 YFSETQ come from the germline V gene. V lost 4 bases to trimming and J lost 5 bases, with 14 bases between them. The CDR3 sequence is 14 residues long. The CDR3 here is CASSVQALGDTQYF. CDR3 DNA: TGCGCCAGCAGCGTACAGGCCCTGGGAGATACGCAGTATTTT.

The J gene is TRBJ2-1, the V gene TRBV7-2; perhaps TRBD1 as D (6 bases). CDR3 length equals 14 residues. Trimming cost V 2 bases and J 7 bases, with 12 bases left between them. Germline loops: CDR1 SGHTA, CDR2 FQGNSA. The CDR3 is CASSLNRVGNEQFF. In DNA form, the CDR3 reads TGTGCCAGCAGCTTAAACAGGGTTGGTAATGAGCAGTTCTTC.

The chain recombines TRBV18 with TRBJ1-3; the D is unclear. The V gene's germline CDR1 is KGHSH and CDR2 LQKENI. The CDR3 runs 16 residues. V lost 1 base and J 0 bases, leaving 10 bases between the germline ends. In DNA form, the CDR3 reads TGTGCCAGCTCACCACTCACTCAAGTCTCTGGAAACACCATATATTTT. Its protein product is CASSPLTQVSGNTIYF.

This chain uses TRBV5-1 with TRBJ1-1; D call uncertain. V was shortened by 4 bases and J by 3 bases, with 10 bases between the two germline ends. From germline, CDR1 is SGHRS and CDR2 YFSETQ. This CDR3 is built from 13 residues. CDR3 DNA: TGCGCCAGCAGCACTACGGTCTACACTGAAGCTTTCTTT. It codes for CASSTTVYTEAFF.

The rearrangement uses TRBV18 and TRBJ1-1; D remains ambiguous. Germline-derived CDR1 and CDR2 are KGHSH and LQKENI. CDR3 size: 14 residues. Trimming removed 0 bases at V and 0 bases at J, with 5 bases between. DNA for the CDR3: TGTGCCAGCTCACCACCCTCAGTGAACACTGAAGCTTTCTTT. Its protein is CASSPPSVNTEAFF. Full variable domain (rest looked up from reference TRBV18 and TRBJ1-1): NAGVMQNPRHLVRRRGQEARLRCSPMKGHSHVYWYRQLPEEGLKFMVYLQKENIIDESGMPKERFSAEFPKEGPSILRIQQVVRGDSAAYFCASSPPSVNTEAFFGQGTRLTVV.

The chain is built from TRBV29-1 and TRBJ1-1, with 7 bases that match TRBD1. Germline trimming cut 7 bases from V and 6 bases from J; bases unmatched to any gene: 5. CDR1 is SQVTM, CDR2 ANQGSEA, per germline. CDR3 size: 11 residues. The CDR3 sequence is CSASGGPEAFF. The CDR3, as DNA: TGCAGCGCCTCAGGGGGACCTGAAGCTTTCTTT.

This chain connects TRBV3-1 (or the pseudogene TRBV3-2) to TRBJ1-2; 9 positions agree with TRBD1. This CDR3 has 14 amino acids. V lost 6 bases and J lost 2; bases outside the gene matches: 4. Per the germline V gene, CDR1 is LGHDT and CDR2 is YNNKEL (reference sequence). CDR3 DNA: TGTGCCAGCAGACGTACAGGGGGCAACTATGGCTACACCTTC. Its protein is CASRRTGGNYGYTF.